This passage covers 26 T cell receptor beta chains from one sample sequenced in a study of response to subunit inactivated influenza vaccine. TCRdb reanalysed the RT-PCR reads using MiXCR and keeps one entry per CDR3 protein. This sample has about 160,000 distinct CDR3 sequences, with 11% found just once. Here the sequenced sample was non-naive T cells sorted from PBMCs, taken 40 to 50 days after vaccination. The receptors here all came from a man between 45 and 60 years old who received an inactivated influenza vaccine.

This clonotype has ten or more counts. The chain joins TRBV9 to TRBJ2-2, with D uncertain. Germline V CDR1 and CDR2: SGDLS, YYNGEE. With 4 bases removed from V and 0 bases from J, the gap between germline ends came to 13 bases. CDR3 length: 16 amino acids. For the CDR3, the DNA is TGTGCCAGCAGCCCCTCGGCGCGAGCGAACACCGGGGAGCTGTTTTTT. Protein sequence: CASSPSARANTGELFF.

The table lists this clonotype with a few counts. The chain has TRBV4-1 and TRBJ2-3; D possibly uses TRBD1 or TRBD2 (6 bases each). Deletions cut 1 base from V and 1 base from J, with 15 bases between. The CDR3 loop spans 17 amino acids. Germline V CDR1 and CDR2: MGHRA, YSYEKL. The CDR3 coding sequence is TGCGCCAGCAGCCAAGGGGAGAGGGGGGCTGGCACAGATACGCAGTATTTT. This sequence encodes CASSQGERGAGTDTQYF.

This clonotype was seen repeatedly, ten times or more. V is TRBV14 and J is TRBJ2-3; 7 bases fit TRBD2. Germline trimming cut 4 bases from V and 2 bases from J; bases unmatched to any gene: 3. The CDR3 extends over 14 amino acids. Per the germline V gene, CDR1 is SGHDN and CDR2 is FVKESK. CDR3 coding DNA: TGTGCCAGCAGCCCTAGCGGACACACAGATACGCAGTATTTT. It yields the protein CASSPSGHTDTQYF.

Many counts were recorded for this clonotype. The chain links TRBV20-1 to TRBJ2-4, with 7 bases lining up with TRBD2. V gave up 4 bases and J gave up 2 bases; unmatched junction bases: 14. The CDR3 contains 17 residues. CDR1 is DFQATT, CDR2 SNEGSKA, per germline (reference sequence). The CDR3 region has the DNA TGCAGTGCTAAGATGCCCTGGGGCGGGAGAACCAAAAACATTCAGTACTTC. It translates to CSAKMPWGGRTKNIQYF.

This clonotype was detected ten times or more. The gene calls are TRBV20-1 and TRBJ2-7; D call uncertain. In germline, CDR1 is DFQATT, CDR2 SNEGSKA (reference sequence). CDR3 length: 12 amino acids. Trimming removed 5 bases from V and 5 bases from J, with 13 bases in between. This CDR3 reads CSAQSGRDEQYF. The CDR3 DNA reads TGCAGTGCTCAATCTGGGCGCGACGAGCAGTACTTC.

V gene TRBV4-3 combines with J gene TRBJ2-2; D is undetermined. The V end was cut by 6 bases, the J end by 1 base, with 18 bases between. Germline V gene lookup returns CDR1 LGHNA and CDR2 YSLEER. This CDR3 has 17 amino acids. Here the CDR3 reads CASSRQAAVRNTGELFF. The CDR3 nucleotides read TGCGCCAGCAGTCGCCAGGCGGCCGTGAGGAACACCGGGGAGCTGTTTTTT.

Many counts were recorded for this clonotype. The V gene is TRBV5-5, the J gene TRBJ2-2; D remains unclear. The germline CDR1 and CDR2 sequences are SGHKS and YYEKEE (reference sequence). This CDR3 is built from 16 residues. V gave up 1 base and J gave up 0 bases, with 10 bases separating them. The CDR3 region has the DNA TGTGCCAGCAGCTTGTTCGGAACCGCGAACACCGGGGAGCTGTTTTTT. Its protein is CASSLFGTANTGELFF. Full variable domain (remainder filled in from reference TRBV5-5 and TRBJ2-2): DAGVTQSPTHLIKTRGQQVTLRCSPISGHKSVSWYQQVLGQGPQFIFQYYEKEERGRGNFPDRFSARQFPNYSSELNVNALLLGDSALYLCASSLFGTANTGELFFGEGSRLTVL.

This clonotype was seen at least ten times. An end of the junction does not agree with germline; a read error may underlie this. The chain carries TRBV12-3 or TRBV12-4 and TRBJ2-2; perhaps TRBD1 as D (5 bases). CDR3 length: 15 residues. Here the CDR3 reads CASSFGQGNTGELFF. In DNA form, the CDR3 reads TGTGCGAGCAGTTTTGGCCAGGGAAACACCGGGGAGCTGTTTTTT.

The rearrangement links TRBV6-2 or TRBV6-3 to TRBJ2-7; 10 positions agree with TRBD1. With V trimmed by 5 bases and J by 2 bases, 15 bases remained unmatched. Germline V gene sequence: CDR1 MNHEY, CDR2 SVGEGT. The CDR3 loop spans 18 amino acids. DNA for the CDR3: TGTGCCAGCAGTCCTATCCCGGGACAGGGGACTATTACCTACGAGCAGTACTTC. This codes for CASSPIPGQGTITYEQYF.

CDR3 DNA: TGTGCCAGCAGACAGGGGGCGTCTGATACGCAGTATTTT. Translation: CASRQGASDTQYF. The rearrangement uses TRBV7-9 and TRBJ2-3; 9 positions agree with TRBD1. V shed 6 bases and J 6 bases; nucleotides not matched to a gene: 4. CDR1 SEHNR and CDR2 FQNEAQ come from the germline V gene (reference sequence). The CDR3 spans 13 residues.

On this clonotype itself: A single base separates this from a much larger clone, so it may be a read error. The chain is built from TRBV12-3 or TRBV12-4 and TRBJ1-3; unclear D gene. The ends were cut back, 10 bases at V and 4 bases at J, with 14 bases in the middle. The CDR3 covers 13 residues. CDR3: CANSPSPGNTIYF. The CDR3 DNA reads as TGTGCCAACAGCCCCTCTCCCGGAAACACCATATATTTT.

This clonotype was seen at least ten times. The chain carries TRBV28 and TRBJ2-1, with TRBD2 as a possible D gene (8 bases). V lost 6 bases to trimming and J lost 2 bases, with 14 bases between them. This CDR3 has 15 amino acids. Germline CDR1 reads MDHEN; CDR2 reads SYDVKM. The CDR3 region is CASSKRGTAYNEQFF. Written as DNA, the CDR3 is TGTGCCAGCAGCAAGCGGGGGACAGCCTACAATGAGCAGTTCTTC.

The table lists this clonotype with many counts. This rearrangement joins TRBV7-8 to TRBJ2-3; TRBD1 aligns across 8 bases. The CDR3 is made up of 15 amino acids. Germline loops: CDR1 SGHVS, CDR2 FQNEAQ. The V gene end was trimmed by 3 bases and the J gene end by 4 bases; junction bases not matched to a gene: 6. This chain's CDR3 is CASSFRTGWADTQYF. The CDR3 region has the DNA TGTGCCAGCAGCTTCCGGACAGGGTGGGCAGATACGCAGTATTTT.

About this clonotype: A much larger clone sits a single nucleotide away, making a read error possible. The chain employs TRBV18 and TRBJ2-3, with TRBD2 identical over 10 bases. The CDR3 length is 16 residues. Germline CDR1 reads KGHSH; CDR2 reads LQKENI. DNA for the CDR3: TGTGCCAGCACACCTCCGGGACTAGCGTCCACAGATACGCAGTATTTT. Its translation: CASTPPGLASTDTQYF.

This clonotype was detected only a few times. The V gene is TRBV20-1, the J gene TRBJ2-2, with 8 bases identical to TRBD1. V was pared by 4 bases and J by 4 bases, with 5 bases of the junction left unmatched. The CDR3 is made up of 14 amino acids. Germline CDR1 reads DFQATT; CDR2 reads SNEGSKA (reference sequence). The CDR3, as DNA: TGCAGTGCTAAAGGACAGGGCGGCACCGGGGAGCTGTTTTTT. Translating it yields CSAKGQGGTGELFF.

This clonotype appeared a few times. The genes are TRBV5-1 and TRBJ2-7; no reliable D call. CDR3 length: 14 amino acids. Trimming removed 0 bases from V and 2 bases from J, with 9 bases in between. Germline lookup yields CDR1 SGHRS and CDR2 YFSETQ. The CDR3 reads CASSLEAETYEQYF. CDR3 DNA sequence: TGCGCCAGCAGCTTGGAGGCGGAAACCTACGAGCAGTACTTC.

This clonotype occurred many times. This chain connects TRBV7-8 to TRBJ2-1; either TRBD1 or TRBD2 may supply D (5 bases each). This CDR3 comprises 19 residues. From germline, CDR1 is SGHVS and CDR2 FQNEAQ. Trimming pared 6 bases from V and 0 bases from J, leaving 24 bases between. The CDR3, as DNA: TGTGCCAGCAGGATCTCGGCCCTTCGGGGACCTAGCTCCTACAATGAGCAGTTCTTC. As protein: CASRISALRGPSSYNEQFF.

This clonotype was seen ten or more times. The V call is TRBV12-3 or TRBV12-4, the J call TRBJ2-7, with 7 bases aligning to TRBD2. The CDR3 spans 15 residues. Germline trimming cut 3 bases from V and 4 bases from J; bases unmatched to any gene: 9. The CDR3 region is CASSFSAGASYEQYF. CDR3 coding DNA: TGTGCCAGCAGTTTTTCTGCGGGAGCTTCGTACGAGCAGTACTTC.

This chain links TRBV15 with TRBJ2-1, with TRBD2 as a possible D gene (6 bases). V lost 5 bases and J 8 bases, leaving 13 bases between the germline ends. The CDR3 has 13 residues. Germline CDR1 is LNHNV and CDR2 is YYDKDF (reference sequence). The chain's CDR3 is CATSHGWGDEQFF. Written as DNA, the CDR3 is TGTGCCACCAGCCATGGGTGGGGGGATGAGCAGTTCTTC.

This clonotype is deemed medium-sized. The chain links TRBV20-1 to TRBJ2-5; TRBD1 might be the D (5 bases). In germline, CDR1 is DFQATT, CDR2 SNEGSKA (reference sequence). The CDR3 length is 16 residues. V was cut by 5 bases and J by 0 bases, with 19 bases left in between. CDR3 DNA: TGCAGTGCTCCAGGACCTCTCAGGGCCTACCAAGAGACCCAGTACTTC. As protein: CSAPGPLRAYQETQYF.

This clonotype showed up many times. This chain links TRBV5-1 with TRBJ2-3, with 7 bases identical to TRBD2. Unmatched junction bases numbered 7, after V lost 3 bases and J lost 0 bases. This CDR3 contains 16 residues. In germline, CDR1 is SGHRS, CDR2 YFSETQ. In nucleotides, the CDR3 is TGCGCCAGCAGCTCTGGGACTAAATCTAGCACAGATACGCAGTATTTT. Protein product: CASSSGTKSSTDTQYF.

This clonotype was counted only a few times. The rearrangement links TRBV7-2 to TRBJ2-1; TRBD2 matches 10 bases. The CDR3 length is 12 residues. V lost 6 bases, J lost 12 bases, and 5 bases stayed unmatched. Germline V gene sequence: CDR1 SGHTA, CDR2 FQGNSA. The CDR3 sequence: CASSTSGRGQFF. For the CDR3, the DNA is TGTGCCAGCAGTACGAGCGGGAGGGGGCAGTTCTTC.

The rearrangement links TRBV4-1 to TRBJ1-1; D is undetermined. From germline, CDR1 is MGHRA and CDR2 YSYEKL. With 1 base removed from V and 8 bases from J, the gap between germline ends came to 23 bases. CDR3 size: 17 residues. The CDR3 DNA reads TGCGCCAGCAGCCAAGGAAGTTGGGCAGGCCCCGCGTCAGAAGCTTTCTTT. It is translated as CASSQGSWAGPASEAFF.

Many counts were recorded for this clonotype. The chain couples TRBV27 to TRBJ2-7, with no clear D. Deletions cut 6 bases from V and 0 bases from J, with 9 bases between. CDR1 is MNHEY and CDR2 is SMNVEV in the germline V gene (reference sequence). CDR3 size: 13 residues. The CDR3 reads CASRRTNSYEQYF. CDR3 DNA: TGTGCCAGCAGGCGTACGAACTCCTACGAGCAGTACTTC.

V is TRBV7-8 and J is TRBJ2-6; 8 bases map to TRBD1. This CDR3 region has 15 residues. Germline V CDR1 and CDR2: SGHVS, FQNEAQ. The V segment lost 3 bases and the J segment 2 bases; nucleotides outside the gene matches: 0. CDR3: CASSLDRAGANVLTF. As DNA, the CDR3 is TGTGCCAGCAGCTTGGACAGGGCTGGGGCCAACGTCCTGACTTTC.

The V gene is TRBV7-2, the J gene TRBJ2-7; D not certain. Trimming took 5 bases from V and 3 from J, leaving 14 bases between them. The germline gives CDR1 SGHTA, CDR2 FQGNSA. The CDR3 is 14 residues long. The CDR3 bases are TGTGCCAGCAGCCCTCGCCCAGGCGGCTACGAGCAGTACTTC. This codes for CASSPRPGGYEQYF. The entire variable domain, with the rest obtained from reference TRBV7-2 and TRBJ2-7, is as follows: GAGVSQSPSNKVTEKGKDVELRCDPISGHTALYWYRQSLGQGLEFLIYFQGNSAPDKSGLPSDRFSAERTGGSVSTLTIQRTQQEDSAVYLCASSPRPGGYEQYFGPGTRLTVT.